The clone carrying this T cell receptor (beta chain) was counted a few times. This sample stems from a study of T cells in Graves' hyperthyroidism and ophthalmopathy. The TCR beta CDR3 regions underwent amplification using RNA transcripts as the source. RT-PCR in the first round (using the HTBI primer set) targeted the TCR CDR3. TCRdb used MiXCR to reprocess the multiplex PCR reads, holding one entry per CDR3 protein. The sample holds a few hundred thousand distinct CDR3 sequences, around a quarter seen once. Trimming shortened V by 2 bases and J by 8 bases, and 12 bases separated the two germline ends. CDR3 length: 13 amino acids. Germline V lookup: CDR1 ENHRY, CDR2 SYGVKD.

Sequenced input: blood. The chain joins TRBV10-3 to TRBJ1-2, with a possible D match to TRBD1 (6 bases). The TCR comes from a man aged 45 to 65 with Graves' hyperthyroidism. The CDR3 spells CAISEIQGGGYTF. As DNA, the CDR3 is TGTGCCATCAGTGAGATACAGGGTGGCGGCTACACCTTC.